One sample yielded the 13 T cell receptor beta chains listed below, sequenced in a study of OX40 agonist ivuxolimab in advanced cancers. TCRdb's copy holds only in-frame clones and misses some; the assay was immunoSEQ multiplex PCR. This table holds 70,000 to 90,000 clones, 81% found once. The sample was CD4+ or CD8+ T cells sorted from blood, taken in a trial of the OX40 agonist ivuxolimab. The receptors derive from an adult with an advanced solid tumor such as melanoma, head and neck, liver or kidney cancer.

The chain is built from TRBV6-1 and TRBJ2-7; TRBD1 aligns across 8 bases. Germline CDR1 is MNHNS and CDR2 is SASEGT. The CDR3 extends over 15 amino acids. The junction had 9 bases not matched to a gene; V was cut back by 6 bases and J by 2 bases. CDR3 sequence: CASRVGQGKTYEQYF. CDR3 nucleotides: TGTGCCAGCAGGGTCGGACAGGGAAAAACCTACGAGCAGTACTTC.

The V gene is TRBV19, the J gene TRBJ1-2; D is perhaps TRBD1 (6 bases). Trimming removed 6 bases at V and 2 bases at J, with 7 bases between. CDR1 and CDR2 from the germline V gene are LNHDA and SQIVND (reference sequence). The CDR3 is 12 amino acids. Written as DNA, the CDR3 is TGTGCCAGTAGGGACAGAAACTATGGCTACACCTTC. It specifies CASRDRNYGYTF.

This clone has just one count. The chain has TRBV19 and TRBJ2-3, with 10 bases matching TRBD1. V trimming: 6 bases; J trimming: 1 base; junction bases outside the gene matches: 4. The V gene's germline CDR1 is LNHDA and CDR2 SQIVND (reference sequence). The CDR3 totals 15 residues. The CDR3 is CASSSDRGGTDTQYF. CDR3 coding DNA: TGTGCCAGTAGCTCGGACAGGGGGGGCACAGATACGCAGTATTTT. The full variable domain, rest sourced from reference TRBV19 and TRBJ2-3, is DGGITQSPKYLFRKEGQNVTLSCEQNLNHDAMYWYRQDPGQGLRLIYYSQIVNDFQKGDIAEGYSVSREKKESFPLTVTSAQKNPTAFYLCASSSDRGGTDTQYFGPGTRLTVL.

This clone was observed a handful of times. The gene calls are TRBV6-1 and TRBJ1-6, with TRBD1 as a possible D gene (6 bases). V shed 2 bases and J shed 7 bases, with 21 bases lying between them. Germline CDR1 reads MNHNS; CDR2 reads SASEGT. The CDR3 sequence is 18 residues long. DNA for the CDR3: TGTGCCAGCAGTGAACGGGCCTACCAGACAGGAACCAATTCACCCCTCCACTTT. This gives the protein CASSERAYQTGTNSPLHF.

Notes on this clone: A junction end diverges from the germline sequence, so it may reflect a read error. The chain employs TRBV7-7 and TRBJ2-2, with D possibly matching TRBD2 (6 bases). Germline assignment: CDR1 SSHAT and CDR2 FNYEAQ (reference sequence). This CDR3 is built from 13 residues. CDR3 in amino acids: CASSLWGAGELFF. As DNA, the CDR3 is TGTGCTAGCAGCTTGTGGGGGGCCGGGGAGCTGTTTTTT.

This clone was counted only a few times. The chain joins TRBV10-3 to TRBJ2-3, with 8 nucleotides matching TRBD2. The CDR3 runs 14 residues. Germline loops: CDR1 ENHRY, CDR2 SYGVKD. V dropped 3 bases and J dropped 4; count of bases not matched to a gene: 3. This chain's CDR3 is CAISDGTRADTQYF. CDR3 DNA: TGTGCCATCAGTGACGGGACTAGGGCAGATACGCAGTATTTT.

The chain employs TRBV5-1 and TRBJ1-1; D ambiguous. From germline, CDR1 is SGHRS and CDR2 YFSETQ. The V end was cut by 0 bases, the J end by 0 bases, with 3 bases between. The CDR3 sequence is 13 residues long. Written as DNA, the CDR3 is TGCGCCAGCAGCTTGGAGATGAACACTGAAGCTTTCTTT. Residues: CASSLEMNTEAFF.

This chain connects TRBV4-3 to TRBJ2-1; D unclear. Trimming shortened V by 4 bases and J by 4 bases, and 8 bases separated the two germline ends. CDR3 size: 13 residues. In germline, CDR1 is LGHNA, CDR2 YSLEER. Here the CDR3 reads CASSPQVYNEQFF. The CDR3 DNA is TGCGCCAGCAGCCCCCAGGTTTACAATGAGCAGTTCTTC.

The chain recombines TRBV5-4 with TRBJ1-2; 8 bases align to TRBD1. After removal of 0 bases from V and 2 bases from J, the junction contained 15 bases not matched to a gene. The CDR3 contains 19 residues. Germline-derived CDR1 and CDR2 are SGHNT and YYREEE (reference sequence). The CDR3 DNA sequence: TGTGCCAGCAGCTTGGGGGGACCCGGCGGGACAGGACGGAACTATGGCTACACCTTC. Amino acid sequence: CASSLGGPGGTGRNYGYTF.

The chain combines TRBV19 with TRBJ2-7, with D perhaps TRBD1 (6 bases). Germline-derived CDR1 and CDR2 are LNHDA and SQIVND (reference sequence). V gave up 4 bases and J gave up 5 bases, with 18 bases separating them. The CDR3 has 15 amino acids. CDR3 DNA: TGTGCCAGTAGTAAGCAGGCAGGGGTGATAAACGAGCAGTACTTC. This translates into CASSKQAGVINEQYF. The whole variable domain, remainder taken from reference TRBV19 and TRBJ2-7, is DGGITQSPKYLFRKEGQNVTLSCEQNLNHDAMYWYRQDPGQGLRLIYYSQIVNDFQKGDIAEGYSVSREKKESFPLTVTSAQKNPTAFYLCASSKQAGVINEQYFGPGTRLTVT.

CDR3 amino acids: CASSVSSNYGYTF. The CDR3 bases are TGTGCCAGCAGCGTATCGTCTAACTATGGCTACACCTTC. The gene calls are TRBV5-6 and TRBJ1-2; D is ambiguous. This CDR3 is 13 amino acids long. The V end was cut by 4 bases, the J end by 0 bases, with 7 bases between. Germline assignment: CDR1 SGHDT and CDR2 YYEEEE. Full variable domain (missing parts from reference TRBV5-6 and TRBJ1-2): DAGVTQSPTHLIKTRGQQVTLRCSPKSGHDTVSWYQQALGQGPQFIFQYYEEEERQRGNFPDRFSGHQFPNYSSELNVNALLLGDSALYLCASSVSSNYGYTFGSGTRLTVV.

The chain combines TRBV6-1 with TRBJ1-5; D is ambiguous. V gave up 1 base and J gave up 5 bases, with 9 bases separating them. Looked up from germline, CDR1 is MNHNS and CDR2 is SASEGT. The CDR3 covers 14 residues. The CDR3 DNA sequence: TGTGCCAGCAGTGAAGGCACGGGTTATCAGCCCCAGCATTTT. This translates into CASSEGTGYQPQHF.

The CDR3 sequence is CASSLAGQGDYEQYF. The CDR3 DNA is TGTGCCAGCAGCTTGGCCGGGCAGGGGGACTACGAGCAGTACTTC. The rearrangement joins TRBV5-4 to TRBJ2-5, with 7 bases matching TRBD1. The J call may be in error: the DNA end matches TRBJ2-7 better. There are 15 residues in the CDR3. The V gene's germline CDR1 is SGHNT and CDR2 YYREEE (reference sequence).